The rows below give T cell receptor beta chains drawn from one sample of a study of cytomegalovirus exposure and HLA in healthy donors. Sequencing used immunoSEQ multiplex PCR; TCRdb keeps in-frame clones, though not all of them. The sample data list 70,000 or so clones. Sequencing was carried out using PBMCs. Receptors were obtained from a boy aged 5-17 years in good health and CMV-seronegative. CDR3s include the opening cysteine and the closing phenylalanine or tryptophan. Fields, in order: CDR3 protein, V gene.

CDR3aa: CATSMELVSYEQYF; v_gene: TRBV15
CDR3aa: CAIRGAENTEAFF; v_gene: TRBV10-3
CDR3aa: CASSLVSRNEAFF; v_gene: TRBV5-5
CDR3aa: CASSRERASQPQHF; v_gene: TRBV6-6
CDR3aa: CASSSDRDLSEAFF; v_gene: TRBV7-8
CDR3aa: CASSLGQLYQETQYF; v_gene: TRBV5-8
CDR3aa: CSALTGVEQYF; v_gene: TRBV20-1
CDR3aa: CASSLGLAGDPRNYEQYF; v_gene: TRBV5-6
CDR3aa: CASSQGTGVNTEAFF; v_gene: TRBV5-1
CDR3aa: CASSIDRGNQPQHF; v_gene: TRBV2
CDR3aa: CAWSRQGTNYGYTF; v_gene: TRBV30
CDR3aa: CASSPLSQQTDYEQYF; v_gene: TRBV18
CDR3aa: CAISEDGMNTEAFF; v_gene: TRBV10-3
CDR3aa: CASSPSGSLHNEQFF; v_gene: TRBV4-2
CDR3aa: CASLDRTNQPQHF; v_gene: TRBV19
CDR3aa: CASSVDDGENEKLFF; v_gene: TRBV9
CDR3aa: CASSSDPGTQSYEQYF; v_gene: TRBV5-6
CDR3aa: CASSLGTSGNYNEQFF; v_gene: TRBV5-6
CDR3aa: CSVQQGAGNTIYF; v_gene: TRBV29-1
CDR3aa: CASPETVTEAFF; v_gene: TRBV5-8
CDR3aa: CASSWGVREMGEQYF; v_gene: TRBV19
CDR3aa: CASGQAVTYEQYF; v_gene: TRBV6-5
CDR3aa: CASSPRLAESSEQYF; v_gene: TRBV19
CDR3aa: CSVGRLAGSPDTQYF; v_gene: TRBV29-1
CDR3aa: CASSYPGAGDYGYTF; v_gene: TRBV6-5
CDR3aa: CASSLSVNTEAFF; v_gene: TRBV7-3
CDR3aa: CANLKGGDGGTEAFF; v_gene: TRBV2
CDR3aa: CASSEREPYEQYF; v_gene: TRBV6-5
CDR3aa: CASSPQTGEGREQYF; v_gene: TRBV28
CDR3aa: CAISDSERGNTEAFF; v_gene: TRBV10-3